Sequencing of this T cell receptor beta chain was carried out in a study of blood T cell repertoires in COVID-19 (dated by TCRdb to 2020 to 2022). The study in broad terms: Samples covering the acute and convalescent phases of COVID-19 were provided by collaborators in the United States, Italy and Spain. Where available, HLA class I and class II types were taken from metadata supplied by the sample provider and were not determined by assay-based typing. Subjects who had been exposed to COVID-19, were actively infected with it, or had recovered from it provided the deeply sampled blood TCRbeta repertoires that made up the dataset. Samples came from the ongoing ImmuneRACE study (first 160 participants) plus 1,254 subjects from 6 global collaborators. The prospective study material was composed of cDNA or gDNA derived from T cells, B-cell-depleted T cells, or PBMCs. Sample metadata almost always included a de-identified subject ID, COVID-19 status, age in years and sex. The repertoires were made available in a free public database intended to serve as a resource for research on the immune response to SARS-CoV-2. What the work shows at the level of the full study, not this receptor alone: The quantity of clinical and demographic metadata differed by source and by participant and was supplied without curation.

The immunoSEQ Assay, a bias-controlled multiplex PCR, was used to amplify TCRbeta CDR3 regions from genomic DNA. For the original study's pipeline: Nucleated cell counts per sample were estimated from amplification of reference gene primers within the assay. Sequence reads were collapsed and filtered to measure the absolute abundance of every unique TCRbeta CDR3 rearrangement. For each sample, productive Simpson clonality was calculated as the square root of Simpson's diversity index over productive rearrangements. TCRdb mirrors the immuneACCESS table, restricted to in-frame sequences. Some clones are absent from its copies; in checked studies, under half trace to an unresolved V gene, and the reason for the others is unknown. The D gene and trimming were derived from the DNA, and the V and J assignments and clone size from that table. The sample table shows under 200,000 clones, and about 86% are seen once. 10% of the sample belongs to the ten largest clones.

The CDR1 and CDR2 encoded by the germline V gene (reference sequence) are DFQATT and SNEGSKA. The CDR3 has 14 amino acids, counting the end cysteine and phenylalanine. Solely the CDR3 DNA is kept, with 42 bases framed from the first base. At the junction V is shortened by 3 bases and J by 7 bases, with 15 bases in between. A remark on this clone: The specificity of this receptor is unknown. No base quality values were provided; no much bigger clone lies one nucleotide off.

One collaborating source in Seattle enrolled patients during active infection and followed them longitudinally through the course of disease. Collaborating institutions collected whole blood in K2EDTA tubes following their own protocols. For TCRbeta analysis, collaborators shipped samples in one of three forms: frozen whole blood, isolated PBMCs, or DNA extracted from either of those sample types. The source material was peripheral blood. This chain is built from TRBV20-1 and TRBJ1-4; the D region possibly corresponds to TRBD1 (5 bases align). This clonotype originated in a woman in her 70s with COVID-19, enrolled during active disease. The DNA reads as follows: TGCAGTGCTAGTGTGGGGGGTAGAAGTGAAAAACTGTTTTTT. Its coded protein is CSASVGGRSEKLFF.